The rows below give T cell receptor beta chains drawn from one sample of a study of blood T cell repertoires in COVID-19. Here immunoSEQ multiplex PCR was the method, and the copy in TCRdb shows in-frame clones only, minus some. The table records approximately 130,000 clones, approximately 87% of them present only once. Sequencing was performed on peripheral blood. These receptors were obtained from a woman aged 50 to 60 with acute or convalescent COVID-19. Both conserved end residues are part of each CDR3.

CDR3	V	J
CSALDSYEQYF	TRBV29-1	TRBJ2-7
CASTRQGYNSPLHF	TRBV11-2	TRBJ1-6
CASTPTAYYGYTF	TRBV6-2/TRBV6-3	TRBJ1-2
CASSSLLAGGTDTQYF	TRBV28	TRBJ2-3
CATSGSKYNEQFF	TRBV24-1	TRBJ2-1
CASSPSPRGQGTEAFF	TRBV5-5	TRBJ1-1
CSASSGDRGEQYF	TRBV20-1	TRBJ2-7
CAWSIALDYTF	TRBV30	TRBJ1-2
CAWTKGTGGSGYTF	TRBV30	TRBJ1-2
CASSKSGFGALHF	TRBV21-1	TRBJ1-6
CASGGASEQYF	TRBV2	TRBJ2-7
CASSLQQGSYEQYF	TRBV11-2	TRBJ2-7
CASSEVEGASNQPQHF	TRBV6-1	TRBJ1-5
CASSPNEVGTEAFF	TRBV18	TRBJ1-1
CASSQNPARAGETQYF	TRBV14	TRBJ2-5
CAWGQTGGATEAFF	TRBV30	TRBJ1-1
CAWRDWTGGAFF	TRBV30	TRBJ1-1
CASSPLVQGHNTGELFF	TRBV11-3	TRBJ2-2
CAWASRAEAFF	TRBV30	TRBJ1-1
CASSLGERAEAFF	TRBV5-1	TRBJ1-1
CASSPFDRQGSPLHF	TRBV9	TRBJ1-6
CASSEYPLAGGRETQYF	TRBV25-1	TRBJ2-5
CASSSPRRDYGYTF	TRBV21-1	TRBJ1-2
CASSQRQGELLPEAFF	TRBV21-1	TRBJ1-1
CATSDLQGDNSYEQYF	TRBV24-1	TRBJ2-7
CATSSEGTGNTIYF	TRBV24-1	TRBJ1-3
CASSGTTFTDTQYF	TRBV3-1/TRBV3-2	TRBJ2-3
CASSQEGAGQETQYF	TRBV3-1/TRBV3-2	TRBJ2-5
CASSRGTAPFYGYTF	TRBV3-1/TRBV3-2	TRBJ1-2
CASSPDSINQPQHF	TRBV7-2	TRBJ1-5
CASSLQGAGTGELFF	TRBV7-3	TRBJ2-2
CASSIASDQETQYF	TRBV19	TRBJ2-5
CASSRGEFWEETQYF	TRBV27	TRBJ2-5
CAWEKGENTEAFF	TRBV30	TRBJ1-1
CASSRVPPGGEKLFF	TRBV28	TRBJ1-4
CATTEAGQPQHF	TRBV15	TRBJ1-5
CASSESYATNEKLFF	TRBV10-2	TRBJ1-4
CASSPKTGLNTEAFF	TRBV7-9	TRBJ1-1
CASSPRWASGGDKPTDTQYF	TRBV5-1	TRBJ2-3
CASTGVISGNTIYF	TRBV6-5	TRBJ1-3
CASSLTGGLAGELFF	TRBV7-7	TRBJ2-2
CASSQRLAGLAYEQYF	TRBV11-2	TRBJ2-7
CASSLGQGYGNTIYF	TRBV5-6	TRBJ1-3